This record concerns one T cell receptor beta chain sequence. This clone was detected once. Its antigen remains undetermined. No much larger clone exists at a distance of one base, and base qualities are not known. These data come from a study of blood T cell repertoires in COVID-19 (TCRdb year 2020). Broadly, across the study: Collaborator samples came from the United States, Italy and Spain and covered acute and convalescent phases of COVID-19. The prospective study material was composed of cDNA or gDNA derived from T cells, B-cell-depleted T cells, or PBMCs. Deeply sampled blood TCRbeta repertoires from subjects exposed to, actively infected with, or recovered from COVID-19 were included in the dataset. The repertoires were made available in a free public database intended to serve as a resource for research on the immune response to SARS-CoV-2. The samples were drawn from the first 160 participants of the ongoing ImmuneRACE study and from more than 1,000 subjects provided by 6 global collaborators. Nearly every sample came with metadata listing a de-identified subject ID, COVID-19 status, age in years and sex. Where available, HLA class I and class II types were obtained from metadata supplied by the sample provider rather than from assay-based typing.

V is trimmed back by 2 bases and J by 1 base, and the junction contains 3 bases that no gene match accounts for. The CDR3 holds 16 amino acids from the cysteine to the phenylalanine. Only the CDR3 DNA is retained, 48 bases long and in frame from the first base. Per the germline V gene, SNHLY is the CDR1 and FYNNEI is the CDR2. The investigation overall reported the following: Clinical and demographic metadata were provided uncurated, with the amount varying by source and participant.

TCRbeta CDR3 regions were amplified from genomic DNA by means of the immunoSEQ Assay, a bias-controlled multiplex PCR. The authors' analysis ran thus. Within the assay, amplification of reference gene primers was used to estimate how many nucleated cells each sample contained. To quantify the absolute abundance of each unique TCRbeta CDR3 rearrangement, sequence reads were collapsed and filtered. For each sample, productive Simpson clonality was calculated by taking the square root of Simpson's diversity index across productive rearrangements. Imported from immuneACCESS, the table was reduced by TCRdb to in-frame sequences with V and J called. These copies leave out some clones; in studies compared against another copy, an unresolved V gene accounts for under half, and the cause of the remainder is not known. The D gene and trimming were derived from the DNA, and the V and J assignments and clone size from that table. Counted in this sample were some 95,000 clones; about 90% of them appeared once. The top ten clonotypes cover approximately 4.9% of the sample.

Whole blood was collected in K2EDTA tubes by collaborating institutions according to the institutions' own protocols. For TCRbeta analysis, collaborators shipped samples as frozen whole blood, isolated PBMCs, or DNA extracted from either of those sample types. This TCR derives from a man between 65 and 85 years old with acute or convalescent COVID-19. The sequenced material came from peripheral blood. The sequence links TRBV2 to TRBJ2-3, with 10 bases matching TRBD2. The nucleotides are TGTGCCAGCAGTGAAAGGCTAGCGGGGGGCACAGATACGCAGTATTTT. This translates into CASSERLAGGTDTQYF.